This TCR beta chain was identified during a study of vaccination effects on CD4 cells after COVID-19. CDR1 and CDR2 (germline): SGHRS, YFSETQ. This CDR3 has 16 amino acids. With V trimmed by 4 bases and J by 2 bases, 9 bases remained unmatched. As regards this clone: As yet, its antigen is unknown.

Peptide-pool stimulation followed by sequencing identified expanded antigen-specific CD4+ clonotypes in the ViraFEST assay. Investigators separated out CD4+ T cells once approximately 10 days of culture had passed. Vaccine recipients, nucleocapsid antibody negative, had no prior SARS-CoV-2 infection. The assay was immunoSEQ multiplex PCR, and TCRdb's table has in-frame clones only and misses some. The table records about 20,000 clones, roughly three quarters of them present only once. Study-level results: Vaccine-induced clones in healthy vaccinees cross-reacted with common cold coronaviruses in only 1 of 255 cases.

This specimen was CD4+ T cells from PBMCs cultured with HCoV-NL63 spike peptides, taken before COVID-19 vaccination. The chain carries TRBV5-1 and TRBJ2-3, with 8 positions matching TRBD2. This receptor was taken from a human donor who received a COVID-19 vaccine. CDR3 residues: CASSPVAGGITDTQYF. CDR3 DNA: TGCGCCAGCAGCCCCGTGGCGGGAGGTATCACAGATACGCAGTATTTT.